The sequence of this TCR beta chain was determined in a study of molecular identifiers for immune sequencing clone quantification. General observations from the study: Whereas clones above 20 RNA copies held under 1% of naive-cell molecules, they held over 97% of effector molecules.

TCRdb called the PCR reads again in MiXCR, with one record for every CDR3 protein. Here the sample spans over 50,000 distinct CDR3 sequences, 36% being singletons. In this sample, this clonotype turned up many times. The antigen is not known. This receptor was obtained from a human donor in good health. Some libraries in this study had Jurkat cell RNA spiked in. Sample: naive CD8+ T cells from blood, with Jurkat cell RNA spiked in. Subset of the sample: FACS-sorted CD8+CD4-CCR7+CD45RA+ naive T cells.

DNA of the CDR3: TGTGCCAGCAGTCGGACAGGGCCCGATACGCAGTATTTT. This sequence encodes CASSRTGPDTQYF. V usage is TRBV6-6 and J usage is TRBJ2-3, with 8 bases lining up with TRBD1. This CDR3 comprises 13 residues. Germline V gene sequence: CDR1 MNHNY, CDR2 SVGAGI (reference sequence). Germline trimming cut 5 bases from V and 6 bases from J; bases unmatched to any gene: 4.